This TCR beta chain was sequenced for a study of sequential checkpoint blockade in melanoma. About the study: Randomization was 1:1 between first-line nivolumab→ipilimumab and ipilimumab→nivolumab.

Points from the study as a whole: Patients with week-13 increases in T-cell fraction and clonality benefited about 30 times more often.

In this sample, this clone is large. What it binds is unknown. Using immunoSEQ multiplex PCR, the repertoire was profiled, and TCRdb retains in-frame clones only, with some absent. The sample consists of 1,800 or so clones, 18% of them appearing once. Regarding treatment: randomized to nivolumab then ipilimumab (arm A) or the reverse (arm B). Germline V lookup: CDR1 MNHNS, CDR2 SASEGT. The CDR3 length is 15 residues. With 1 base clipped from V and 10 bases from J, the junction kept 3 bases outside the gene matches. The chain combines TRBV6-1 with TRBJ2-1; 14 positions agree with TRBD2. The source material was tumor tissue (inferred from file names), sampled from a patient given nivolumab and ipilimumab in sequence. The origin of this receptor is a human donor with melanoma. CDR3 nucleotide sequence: TGTGCCAGCAGTGAAGGACTAGCGGGGGGGCGAGAGCAGTTCTTC. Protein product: CASSEGLAGGREQFF.